The source of this T cell receptor beta chain is a study of blood T cell repertoires in COVID-19. The CDR3 totals 15 residues. J lost 1 base, V lost 5 bases, and 7 bases had no gene match. Looked up from germline, CDR1 is SGHVS and CDR2 is FQNEAQ. This table comes from immunoSEQ multiplex PCR, and its TCRdb copy is limited to in-frame clones, with some not included. The sample lists almost 350,000 clones, 85% to 90% occurring once. Participant ages covered 18 to 89 years across 24 US areas. Categorization into cohorts depended on clinical history that participants reported. The chain has TRBV7-8 and TRBJ2-5; 7 nucleotides line up with TRBD1. The TCR was taken from a woman aged 30 to 39 who had been exposed to COVID-19. The sequenced sample was PBMCs or T cells enriched from blood (not recorded which). CDR3 sequence (DNA): TGTGCCAGCAGCACCACAGGGGTTGGCCAAGAGACCCAGTACTTC. It codes for CASSTTGVGQETQYF.